This T cell receptor beta chain was sequenced during a study of blood T cells in healthy people across ages. Alongside a J-beta primer mix, a sample-barcoded 5' primer served in a second PCR lasting 7 to 11 cycles. TCRdb reprocessed the 5' RACE reads with MiXCR, giving one entry per CDR3 protein. This table holds approximately 680,000 distinct CDR3 sequences, 32% found once. This clonotype appeared a few times. Per sample, a minimum of 7 million PBMCs were isolated. Germline loops: CDR1 SEHNR, CDR2 FQNEAQ (reference sequence). Trimming left V 1 base short and J 4 bases short, with 13 bases between. The CDR3 spans 15 residues.

The TCR was taken from a woman of 80 years or more in good health. This chain connects TRBV7-9 to TRBJ1-1, with D possibly TRBD1 on 6 matching bases. Sequencing input: blood. The CDR3 here is CASSLVGGQGTEAFF. DNA for the CDR3: TGTGCCAGCAGCTTAGTAGGGGGGCAAGGCACTGAAGCTTTCTTT. Variable domain in full (rest from reference TRBV7-9 and TRBJ1-1): DTGVSQNPRHKITKRGQNVTFRCDPISEHNRLYWYRQTLGQGPEFLTYFQNEAQLEKSRLLSDRFSAERPKGSFSTLEIQRTEQGDSAMYLCASSLVGGQGTEAFFGQGTRLTVV.